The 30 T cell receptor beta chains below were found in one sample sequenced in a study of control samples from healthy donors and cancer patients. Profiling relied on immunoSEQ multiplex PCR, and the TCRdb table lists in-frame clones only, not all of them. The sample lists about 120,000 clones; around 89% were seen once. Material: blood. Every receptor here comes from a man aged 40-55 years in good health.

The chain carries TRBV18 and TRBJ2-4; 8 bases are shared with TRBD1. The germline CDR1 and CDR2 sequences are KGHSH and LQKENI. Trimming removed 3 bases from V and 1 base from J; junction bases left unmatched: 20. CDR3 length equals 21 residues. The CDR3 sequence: CASSPTGTGGPRAWAKNIQYF. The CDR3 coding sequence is TGTGCCAGCTCACCGACCGGGACAGGCGGCCCTCGGGCCTGGGCCAAAAACATTCAGTACTTC.

The CDR3 DNA reads TGTGCCAGCAGTGAGAGGGGCTCCACCGGGGGAGAGACCCAGTACTTC. Amino acid sequence: CASSERGSTGGETQYF. The chain links TRBV2 to TRBJ2-5; TRBD2 might be the D (6 bases). The ends were cut back, 3 bases at V and 4 bases at J, with 18 bases in the middle. CDR3 size: 16 residues. CDR1 is SNHLY, CDR2 FYNNEI, per germline.

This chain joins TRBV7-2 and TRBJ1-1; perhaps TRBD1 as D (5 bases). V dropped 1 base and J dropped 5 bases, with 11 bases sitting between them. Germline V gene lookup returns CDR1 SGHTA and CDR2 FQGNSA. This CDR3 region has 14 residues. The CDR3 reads CASSLDFRGTEAFF. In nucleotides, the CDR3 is TGTGCCAGCAGCTTAGACTTTCGGGGGACTGAAGCTTTCTTT. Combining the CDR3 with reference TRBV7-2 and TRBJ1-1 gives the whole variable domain GAGVSQSPSNKVTEKGKDVELRCDPISGHTALYWYRQSLGQGLEFLIYFQGNSAPDKSGLPSDRFSAERTGGSVSTLTIQRTQQEDSAVYLCASSLDFRGTEAFFGQGTRLTVV.

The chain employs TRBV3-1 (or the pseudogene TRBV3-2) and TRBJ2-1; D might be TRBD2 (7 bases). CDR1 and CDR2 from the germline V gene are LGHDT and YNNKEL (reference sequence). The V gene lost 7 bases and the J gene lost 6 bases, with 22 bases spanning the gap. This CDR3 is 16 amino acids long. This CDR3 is CASTYTEGGAGNEQFF. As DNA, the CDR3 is TGTGCCAGCACTTATACAGAGGGGGGGGCTGGCAATGAGCAGTTCTTC.

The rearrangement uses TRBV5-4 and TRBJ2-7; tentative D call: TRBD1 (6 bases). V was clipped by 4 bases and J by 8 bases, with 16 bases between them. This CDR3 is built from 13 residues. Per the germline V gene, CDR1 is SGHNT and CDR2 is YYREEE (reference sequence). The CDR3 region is CASSPNPGHKQYF. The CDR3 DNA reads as TGTGCCAGCAGCCCCAATCCGGGACACAAGCAGTACTTC.

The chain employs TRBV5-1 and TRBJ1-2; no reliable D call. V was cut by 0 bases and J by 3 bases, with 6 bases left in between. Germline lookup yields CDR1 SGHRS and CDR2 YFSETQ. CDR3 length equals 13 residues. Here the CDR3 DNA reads TGCGCCAGCAGCTTGGAAGGTTACTATGGCTACACCTTC. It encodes CASSLEGYYGYTF.

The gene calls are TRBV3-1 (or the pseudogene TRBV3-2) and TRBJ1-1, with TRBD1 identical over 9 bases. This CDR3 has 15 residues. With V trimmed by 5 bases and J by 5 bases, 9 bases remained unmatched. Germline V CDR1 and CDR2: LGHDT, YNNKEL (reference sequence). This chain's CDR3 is CASSVADRGRTEAFF. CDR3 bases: TGTGCCAGCAGCGTCGCGGACAGGGGTCGGACTGAAGCTTTCTTT.

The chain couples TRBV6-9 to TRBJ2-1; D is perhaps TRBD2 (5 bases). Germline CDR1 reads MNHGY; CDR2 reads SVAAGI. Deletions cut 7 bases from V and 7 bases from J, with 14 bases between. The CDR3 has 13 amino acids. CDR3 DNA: TGTGCCAGCAAGCGGTCGAGATGGAATGAGCAGTTCTTC. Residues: CASKRSRWNEQFF.

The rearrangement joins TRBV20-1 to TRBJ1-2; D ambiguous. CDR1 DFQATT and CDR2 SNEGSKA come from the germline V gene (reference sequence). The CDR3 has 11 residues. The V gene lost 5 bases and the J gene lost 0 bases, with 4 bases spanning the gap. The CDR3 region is CSAPANYGYTF. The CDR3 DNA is TGCAGTGCTCCAGCTAACTATGGCTACACCTTC.

CDR3 nucleotides: TGTGCCAGCAGCACGAACGGACAGGGAAAGGCTGGGGCCAACGTCCTGACTTTC. Translation: CASSTNGQGKAGANVLTF. The rearrangement joins TRBV5-6 to TRBJ2-6, with 8 nucleotides matching TRBD1. The V segment lost 4 bases and the J segment 2 bases; nucleotides outside the gene matches: 11. There are 18 residues in the CDR3. Germline assignment: CDR1 SGHDT and CDR2 YYEEEE. Full variable domain (rest looked up from reference TRBV5-6 and TRBJ2-6): DAGVTQSPTHLIKTRGQQVTLRCSPKSGHDTVSWYQQALGQGPQFIFQYYEEEERQRGNFPDRFSGHQFPNYSSELNVNALLLGDSALYLCASSTNGQGKAGANVLTFGAGSRLTVL.

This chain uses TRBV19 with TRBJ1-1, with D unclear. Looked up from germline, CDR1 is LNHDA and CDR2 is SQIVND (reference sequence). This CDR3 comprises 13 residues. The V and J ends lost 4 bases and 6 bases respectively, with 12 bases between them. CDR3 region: CASSNLNPPEAFF. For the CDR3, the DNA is TGTGCCAGTAGTAACTTAAATCCCCCTGAAGCTTTCTTT.

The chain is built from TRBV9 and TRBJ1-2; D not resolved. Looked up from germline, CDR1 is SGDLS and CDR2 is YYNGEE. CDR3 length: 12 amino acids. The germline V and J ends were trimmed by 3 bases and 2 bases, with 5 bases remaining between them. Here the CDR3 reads CASSGENYGYTF. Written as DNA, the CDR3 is TGTGCCAGCAGCGGAGAGAACTATGGCTACACCTTC.

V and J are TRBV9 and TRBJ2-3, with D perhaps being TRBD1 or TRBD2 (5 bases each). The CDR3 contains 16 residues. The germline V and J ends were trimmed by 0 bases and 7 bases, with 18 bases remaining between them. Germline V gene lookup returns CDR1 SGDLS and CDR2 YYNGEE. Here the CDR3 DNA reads TGTGCCAGCAGCGTAGGTCAGGGACCTCCCCCCAATACGCAGTATTTT. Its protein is CASSVGQGPPPNTQYF.

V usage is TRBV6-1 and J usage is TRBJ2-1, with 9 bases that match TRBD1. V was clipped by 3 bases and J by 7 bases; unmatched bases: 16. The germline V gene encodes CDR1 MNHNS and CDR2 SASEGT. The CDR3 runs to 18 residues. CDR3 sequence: CASSDKATGTGWRNEQFF. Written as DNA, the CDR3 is TGTGCCAGCAGTGATAAAGCTACCGGGACAGGGTGGAGGAATGAGCAGTTCTTC.

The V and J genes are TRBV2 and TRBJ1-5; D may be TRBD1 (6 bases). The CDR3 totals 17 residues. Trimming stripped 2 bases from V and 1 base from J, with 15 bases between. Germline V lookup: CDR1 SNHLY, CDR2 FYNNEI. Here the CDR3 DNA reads TGTGCCAGCAGTGAACTGGGGACAACGGGGAGCAATCAGCCCCAGCATTTT. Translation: CASSELGTTGSNQPQHF.

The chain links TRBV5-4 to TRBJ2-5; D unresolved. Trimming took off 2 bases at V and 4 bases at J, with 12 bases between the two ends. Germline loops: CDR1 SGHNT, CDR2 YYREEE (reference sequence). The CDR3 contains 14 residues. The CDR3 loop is CASSFPSRGETQYF. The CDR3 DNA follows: TGTGCCAGCAGCTTCCCCTCCCGTGGAGAGACCCAGTACTTC.

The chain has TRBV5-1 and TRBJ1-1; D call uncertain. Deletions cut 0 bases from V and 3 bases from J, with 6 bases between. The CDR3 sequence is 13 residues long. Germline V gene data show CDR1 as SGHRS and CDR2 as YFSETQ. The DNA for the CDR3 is TGCGCCAGCAGCTTGGTTATGGACACTGAAGCTTTCTTT. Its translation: CASSLVMDTEAFF.

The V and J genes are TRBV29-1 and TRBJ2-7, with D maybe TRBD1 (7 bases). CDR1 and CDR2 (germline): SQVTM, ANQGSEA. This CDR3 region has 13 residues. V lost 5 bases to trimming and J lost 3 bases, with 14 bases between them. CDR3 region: CSVSNRGGYEQYF. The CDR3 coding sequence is TGCAGCGTTTCCAACAGGGGAGGCTACGAGCAGTACTTC.

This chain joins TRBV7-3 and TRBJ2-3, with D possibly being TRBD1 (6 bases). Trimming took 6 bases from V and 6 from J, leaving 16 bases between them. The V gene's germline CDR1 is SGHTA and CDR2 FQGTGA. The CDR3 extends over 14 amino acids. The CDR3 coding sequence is TGTGCCAGCAGTCAACAGGGACGCAGGGATACGCAGTATTTT. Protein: CASSQQGRRDTQYF.

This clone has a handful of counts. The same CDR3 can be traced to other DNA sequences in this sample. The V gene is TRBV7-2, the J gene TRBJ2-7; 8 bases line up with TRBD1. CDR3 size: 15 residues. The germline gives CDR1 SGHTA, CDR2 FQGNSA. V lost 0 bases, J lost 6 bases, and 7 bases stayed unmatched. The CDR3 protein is CASSLAADRGGEQYF. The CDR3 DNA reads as TGTGCCAGCAGCTTAGCAGCAGACAGGGGTGGCGAGCAGTACTTC.

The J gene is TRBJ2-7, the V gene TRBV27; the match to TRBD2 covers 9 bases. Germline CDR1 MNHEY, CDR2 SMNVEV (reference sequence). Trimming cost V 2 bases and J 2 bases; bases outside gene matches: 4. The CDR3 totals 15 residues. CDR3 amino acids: CASSLVAGGAYEQYF. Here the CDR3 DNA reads TGTGCCAGCAGTTTAGTGGCGGGGGGGGCCTACGAGCAGTACTTC.

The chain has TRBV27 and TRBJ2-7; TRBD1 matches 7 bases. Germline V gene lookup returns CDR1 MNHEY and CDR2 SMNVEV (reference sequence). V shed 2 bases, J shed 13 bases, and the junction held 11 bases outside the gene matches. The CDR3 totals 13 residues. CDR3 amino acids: CASSLDYRDSRYF. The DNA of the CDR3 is TGTGCCAGCAGTTTAGACTACCGGGACAGCCGTTACTTC.

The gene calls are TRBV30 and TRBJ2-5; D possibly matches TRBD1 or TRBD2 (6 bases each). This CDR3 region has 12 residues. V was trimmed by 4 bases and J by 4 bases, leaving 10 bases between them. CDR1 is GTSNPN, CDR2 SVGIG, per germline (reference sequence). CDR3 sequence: CAWTRGPETQYF. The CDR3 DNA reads TGTGCCTGGACCCGGGGGCCAGAGACCCAGTACTTC. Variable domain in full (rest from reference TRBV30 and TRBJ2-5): SQTIHQWPATLVQPVGSPLSLECTVEGTSNPNLYWYRQAAGRGLQLLFYSVGIGQISSEVPQNLSASRPQDRQFILSSKKLLLSDSGFYLCAWTRGPETQYFGPGTRLLVL.

The DNA for the CDR3 is TGTGCCAGCAGCTCAGGACAGGCCCTCGGAGAGACCCAGTACTTC. This gives the protein CASSSGQALGETQYF. The chain has TRBV7-9 and TRBJ2-5; 7 bases align to TRBD1. The germline gives CDR1 SEHNR, CDR2 FQNEAQ (reference sequence). J was trimmed by 4 bases and V by 4 bases; bases with no gene match: 9. This CDR3 comprises 15 residues.

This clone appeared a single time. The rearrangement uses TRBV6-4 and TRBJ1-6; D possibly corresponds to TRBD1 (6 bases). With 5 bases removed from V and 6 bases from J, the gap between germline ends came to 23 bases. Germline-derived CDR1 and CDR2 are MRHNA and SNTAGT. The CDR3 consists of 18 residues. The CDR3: CASSHRDKHSVGNSPLHF. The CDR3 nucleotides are TGTGCCAGCAGTCACCGGGACAAGCACTCGGTCGGTAATTCACCCCTCCACTTT.

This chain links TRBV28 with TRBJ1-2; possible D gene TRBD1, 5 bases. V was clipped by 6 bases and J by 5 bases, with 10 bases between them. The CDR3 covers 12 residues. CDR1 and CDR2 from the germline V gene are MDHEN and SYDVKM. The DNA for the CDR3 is TGTGCCAGCAGGAGGACACTGTATGGCTACACCTTC. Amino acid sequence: CASRRTLYGYTF.

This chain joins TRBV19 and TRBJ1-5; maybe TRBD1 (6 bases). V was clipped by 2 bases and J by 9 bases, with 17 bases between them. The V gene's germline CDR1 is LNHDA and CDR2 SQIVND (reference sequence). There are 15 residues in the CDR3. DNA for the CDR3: TGTGCCAGTAGTATATATACGTCAGGGGAAGCGCCCCAGCATTTT. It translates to CASSIYTSGEAPQHF.

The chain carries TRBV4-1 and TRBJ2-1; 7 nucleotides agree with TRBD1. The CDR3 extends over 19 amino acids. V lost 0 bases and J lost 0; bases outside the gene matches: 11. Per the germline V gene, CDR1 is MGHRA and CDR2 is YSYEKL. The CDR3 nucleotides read TGCGCCAGCAGCCAAGAGCCCTACGGACAGGAGAGCTCCTACAATGAGCAGTTCTTC. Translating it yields CASSQEPYGQESSYNEQFF.

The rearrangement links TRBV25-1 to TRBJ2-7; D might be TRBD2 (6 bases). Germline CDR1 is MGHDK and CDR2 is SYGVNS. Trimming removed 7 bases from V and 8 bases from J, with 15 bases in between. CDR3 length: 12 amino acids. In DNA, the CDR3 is TGTGCCAGCAAAAGCCCAGCGGGTCAGCAGTACTTC. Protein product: CASKSPAGQQYF.

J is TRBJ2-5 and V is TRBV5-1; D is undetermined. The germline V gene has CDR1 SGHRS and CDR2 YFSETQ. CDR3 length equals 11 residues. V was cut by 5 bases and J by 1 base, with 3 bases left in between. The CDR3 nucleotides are TGCGCCAGCAGTTCCCAAGAGACCCAGTACTTC. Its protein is CASSSQETQYF.